This T cell receptor (beta chain) derives from a study of vaccination and CD4 T cells after COVID-19. In the study overall: No peptide, an HIV-1 Nef pool, or a CEFX pool was what each control culture received. Study results and caveats: Spike mono-reactivity was evident in 304 of the 307 vaccine-specific clones derived from convalescent patients. Reactive clonotype counts went from median approximately 20 after infection to 30 to 45 after vaccination, nonsignificantly.

Treatment: approximately 10-day PBMC culture with coronavirus spike peptide pools or control peptides (ViraFEST assay). As concerns this clonotype: Its antigen is still unknown.

Once obtained from cultured CD4+ T cells, the DNA was sequenced using the Oncomine TCR Beta short-read assay. The genomic DNA was obtained from cultured CD4+ T cells by extraction with the QIAamp micro DNA kit. TCRdb re-derived calls from the PCR reads in MiXCR, one entry per CDR3 protein. The table lists tens of thousands of distinct CDR3 sequences, 40% to 50% of them singletons. Looked up from germline, CDR1 is SGHRS and CDR2 is YFSETQ. This CDR3 has 17 amino acids. Trimming pared 1 base from V and 0 bases from J, leaving 14 bases between. Sequenced here: CD4+ T cells from blood, cultured in vitro, sampled before SARS-CoV-2 vaccination. The sequence was obtained from a human donor who received a COVID-19 vaccine. The chain has TRBV5-1 and TRBJ1-3; no definite D call. CDR3 bases: TGCGCCAGCAGCTTGTGGGCAGGCGGAACCTCTGGAAACACCATATATTTT. This codes for CASSLWAGGTSGNTIYF. Full variable domain (missing parts from reference TRBV5-1 and TRBJ1-3): KAGVTQTPRYLIKTRGQQVTLSCSPISGHRSVSWYQQTPGQGLQFLFEYFSETQRNKGNFPGRFSGRQFSNSRSEMNVSTLELGDSALYLCASSLWAGGTSGNTIYFGEGSWLTVV.